This TCR beta chain was sequenced in a study of blood T cell repertoires in COVID-19. Turning to the study itself: Samples representing acute and convalescent COVID-19 were sourced from the United States, Italy and Spain. PBMCs, B-cell-depleted T cells, or T cells provided the cDNA or gDNA that made up the material.

V was clipped by 0 bases and J by 6 bases; unmatched bases: 12. CDR3 length equals 17 residues. Germline values: CDR1 SGHVS, CDR2 FNYEAQ. In the authors' methods: Using reference gene primer amplification, nucleated cell counts were estimated. Only in-frame clones appear in the TCRdb table, and some are missing; sequencing was by immunoSEQ multiplex PCR. That table furnishes V, J and clone size, whereas the DNA furnished D and trimming. The sample contains some 150,000 clones, 80% to 90% of which appear only once. The chain links TRBV7-6 to TRBJ2-3; 7 bases are a match to TRBD2. The sequencing input was peripheral blood. This receptor was obtained from a woman between 35 and 50 years old with acute or convalescent COVID-19. The CDR3 loop is CASSLAGRESGYDTQYF. CDR3 nucleotide sequence: TGTGCCAGCAGCTTAGCCGGGCGGGAGTCAGGGTACGATACGCAGTATTTT. Complete variable domain (other parts from reference TRBV7-6 and TRBJ2-3): GAGVSQSPRYKVTKRGQDVALRCDPISGHVSLYWYRQALGQGPEFLTYFNYEAQQDKSGLPNDRFSAERPEGSISTLTIQRTEQRDSAMYRCASSLAGRESGYDTQYFGPGTRLTVL.